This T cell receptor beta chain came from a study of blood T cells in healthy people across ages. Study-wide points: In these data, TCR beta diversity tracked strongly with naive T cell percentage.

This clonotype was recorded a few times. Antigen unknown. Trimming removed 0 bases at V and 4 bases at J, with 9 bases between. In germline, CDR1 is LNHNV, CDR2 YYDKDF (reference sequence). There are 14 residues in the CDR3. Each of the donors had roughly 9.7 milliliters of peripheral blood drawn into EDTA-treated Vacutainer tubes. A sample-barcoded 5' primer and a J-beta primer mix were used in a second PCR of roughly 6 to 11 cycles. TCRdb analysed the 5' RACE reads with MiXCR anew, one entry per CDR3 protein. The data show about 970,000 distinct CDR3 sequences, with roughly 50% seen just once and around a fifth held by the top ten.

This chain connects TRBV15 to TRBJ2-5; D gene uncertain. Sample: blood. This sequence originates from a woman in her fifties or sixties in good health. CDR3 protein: CATSRDVSSETQYF. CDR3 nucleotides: TGTGCCACCAGCAGAGATGTAAGCTCAGAGACCCAGTACTTC.